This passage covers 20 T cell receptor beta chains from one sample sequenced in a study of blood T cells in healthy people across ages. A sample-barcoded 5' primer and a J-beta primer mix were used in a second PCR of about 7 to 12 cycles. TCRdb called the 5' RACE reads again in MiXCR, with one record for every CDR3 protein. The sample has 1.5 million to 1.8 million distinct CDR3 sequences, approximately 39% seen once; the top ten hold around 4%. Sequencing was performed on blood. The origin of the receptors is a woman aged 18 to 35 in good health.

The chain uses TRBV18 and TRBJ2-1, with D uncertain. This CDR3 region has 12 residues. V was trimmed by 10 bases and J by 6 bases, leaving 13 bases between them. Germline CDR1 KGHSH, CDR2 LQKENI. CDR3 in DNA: TGTGCCATCTCGCTTACGGTCAATGAGCAGTTCTTC. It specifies CAISLTVNEQFF.

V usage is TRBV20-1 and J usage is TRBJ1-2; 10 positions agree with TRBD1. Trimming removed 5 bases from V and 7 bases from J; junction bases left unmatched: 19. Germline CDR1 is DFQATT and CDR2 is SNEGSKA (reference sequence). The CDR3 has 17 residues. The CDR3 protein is CSAVPDPGTGEVRGYTF. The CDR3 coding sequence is TGCAGTGCTGTCCCCGACCCCGGGACAGGGGAAGTCCGTGGCTACACCTTC.

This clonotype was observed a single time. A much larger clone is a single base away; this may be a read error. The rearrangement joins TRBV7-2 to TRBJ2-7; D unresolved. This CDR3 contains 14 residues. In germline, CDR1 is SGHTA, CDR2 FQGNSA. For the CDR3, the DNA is TGTGCCAGCGGCTTAGATCCCGGATTCTACGAGCAGTACTTC. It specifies CASGLDPGFYEQYF.

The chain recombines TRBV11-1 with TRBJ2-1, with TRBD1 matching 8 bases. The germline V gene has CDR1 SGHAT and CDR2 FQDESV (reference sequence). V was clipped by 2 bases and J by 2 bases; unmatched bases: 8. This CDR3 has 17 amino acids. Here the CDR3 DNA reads TGTGCCAGCAGCTTAACGACAGGACAGGGCCCCTACAATGAGCAGTTCTTC. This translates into CASSLTTGQGPYNEQFF.

CDR3 amino acids: CASSQDQSRDEQYF. The CDR3 DNA follows: TGTGCCAGCAGCCAGGACCAGTCTCGCGACGAGCAGTACTTC. V and J are TRBV4-2 and TRBJ2-4; D gene ambiguous. TRBJ2-7 matches the DNA end more closely, so the J call is doubtful. CDR1 is LGHNA and CDR2 is YNFKEQ in the germline V gene. The CDR3 has 14 amino acids.

CDR3 amino acids: CASSQSWGQGPSYEQYF. In nucleotides, the CDR3 is TGCGCCAGCAGCCAAAGTTGGGGGCAGGGGCCCTCCTACGAGCAGTACTTC. The chain employs TRBV4-1 and TRBJ2-7, with TRBD1 as a possible D gene (6 bases). The CDR3 runs 17 residues. Trimming left V 2 bases short and J 0 bases short, with 17 bases between. Germline V gives CDR1 MGHRA, CDR2 YSYEKL.

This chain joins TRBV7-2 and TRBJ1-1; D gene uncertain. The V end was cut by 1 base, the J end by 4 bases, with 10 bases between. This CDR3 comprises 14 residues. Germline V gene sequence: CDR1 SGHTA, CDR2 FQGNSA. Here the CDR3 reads CASSLVIDGTEAFF. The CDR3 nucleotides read TGTGCCAGCAGCTTAGTTATCGATGGCACTGAAGCTTTCTTT.

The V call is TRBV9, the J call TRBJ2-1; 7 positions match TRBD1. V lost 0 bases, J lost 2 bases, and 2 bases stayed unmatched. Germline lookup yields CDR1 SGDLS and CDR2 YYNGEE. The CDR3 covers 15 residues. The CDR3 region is CASSVEGQTYNEQFF. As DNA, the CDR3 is TGTGCCAGCAGCGTAGAGGGACAGACCTACAATGAGCAGTTCTTC. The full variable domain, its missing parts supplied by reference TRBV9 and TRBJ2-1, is DSGVTQTPKHLITATGQRVTLRCSPRSGDLSVYWYQQSLDQGLQFLIQYYNGEERAKGNILERFSAQQFPDLHSELNLSSLELGDSALYFCASSVEGQTYNEQFFGPGTRLTVL.

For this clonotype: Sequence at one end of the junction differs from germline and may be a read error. The CDR3, as DNA: TGCAGCGTCTTTGGGGGCCTTAGTCCCTACAATGAGCAGTTATTC. It specifies CSVFGGLSPYNEQLF. The rearrangement uses TRBV29-1 and TRBJ2-1; D might be TRBD1 (6 bases). CDR3 length: 15 amino acids. The V gene's germline CDR1 is SQVTM and CDR2 ANQGSEA.

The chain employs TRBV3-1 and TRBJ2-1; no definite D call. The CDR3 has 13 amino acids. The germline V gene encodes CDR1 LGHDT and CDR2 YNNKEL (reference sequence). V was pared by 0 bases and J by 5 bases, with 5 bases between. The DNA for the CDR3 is TGTGCCAGCAGCCAAGACTGGGACAATGAGCAGTTCTTC. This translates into CASSQDWDNEQFF.

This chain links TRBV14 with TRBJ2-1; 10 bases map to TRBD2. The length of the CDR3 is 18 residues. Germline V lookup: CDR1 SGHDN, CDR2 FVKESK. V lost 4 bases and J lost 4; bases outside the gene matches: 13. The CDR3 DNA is TGTGCCAGCAGCCCGTCCGGACTAGCGGCGGTAATTTACAATGAGCAGTTCTTC. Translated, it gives CASSPSGLAAVIYNEQFF.

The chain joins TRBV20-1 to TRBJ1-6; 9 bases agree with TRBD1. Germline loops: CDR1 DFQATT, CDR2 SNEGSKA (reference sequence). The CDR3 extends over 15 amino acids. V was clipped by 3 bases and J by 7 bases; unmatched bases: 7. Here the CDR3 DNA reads TGCAGTGCTAGTTCATTGGACAGGGGCAATTCACCCCTCCACTTT. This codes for CSASSLDRGNSPLHF.

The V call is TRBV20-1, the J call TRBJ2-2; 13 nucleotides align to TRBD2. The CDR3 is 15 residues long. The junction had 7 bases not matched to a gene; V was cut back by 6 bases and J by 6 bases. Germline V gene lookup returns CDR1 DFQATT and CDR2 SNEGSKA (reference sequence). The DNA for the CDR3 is TGCAGTGCGGGACTAGCGGGACGAACTCCCGGGGAGCTGTTTTTT. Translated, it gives CSAGLAGRTPGELFF.

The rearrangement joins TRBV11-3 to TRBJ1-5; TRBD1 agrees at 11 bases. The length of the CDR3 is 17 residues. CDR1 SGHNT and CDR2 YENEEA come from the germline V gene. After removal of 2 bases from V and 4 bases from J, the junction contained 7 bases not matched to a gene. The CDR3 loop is CASSLWRDRGINQPQHF. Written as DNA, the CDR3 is TGTGCCAGCAGCTTATGGCGGGACAGGGGGATTAATCAGCCCCAGCATTTT.

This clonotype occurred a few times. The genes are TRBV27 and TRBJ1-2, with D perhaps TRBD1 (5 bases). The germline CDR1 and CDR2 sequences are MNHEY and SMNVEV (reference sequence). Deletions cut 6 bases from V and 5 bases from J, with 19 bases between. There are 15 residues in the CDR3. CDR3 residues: CASSVGALRGYGYTF. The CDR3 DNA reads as TGTGCCAGCAGCGTCGGGGCCCTTAGAGGGTATGGCTACACCTTC.

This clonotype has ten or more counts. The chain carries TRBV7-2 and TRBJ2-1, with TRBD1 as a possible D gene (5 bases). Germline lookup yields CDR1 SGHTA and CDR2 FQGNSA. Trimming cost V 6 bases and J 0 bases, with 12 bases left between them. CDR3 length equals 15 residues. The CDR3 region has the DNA TGTGCCAGCAGTGCCGACAGAAGCTCCTACAATGAGCAGTTCTTC. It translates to CASSADRSSYNEQFF.

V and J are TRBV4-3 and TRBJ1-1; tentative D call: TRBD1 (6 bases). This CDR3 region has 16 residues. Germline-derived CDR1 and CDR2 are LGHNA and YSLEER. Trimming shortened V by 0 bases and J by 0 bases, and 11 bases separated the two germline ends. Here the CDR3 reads CASSQDRGVLNTEAFF. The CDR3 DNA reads TGCGCCAGCAGCCAAGACAGGGGCGTATTGAACACTGAAGCTTTCTTT.

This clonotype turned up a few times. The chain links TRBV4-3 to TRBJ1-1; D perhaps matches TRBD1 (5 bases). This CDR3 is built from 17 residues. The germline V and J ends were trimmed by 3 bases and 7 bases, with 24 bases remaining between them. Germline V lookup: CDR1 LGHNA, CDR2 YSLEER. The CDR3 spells CASSQGGSGVVTGEAFF. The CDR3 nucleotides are TGCGCCAGCAGCCAGGGAGGATCGGGGGTTGTAACGGGTGAAGCTTTCTTT.

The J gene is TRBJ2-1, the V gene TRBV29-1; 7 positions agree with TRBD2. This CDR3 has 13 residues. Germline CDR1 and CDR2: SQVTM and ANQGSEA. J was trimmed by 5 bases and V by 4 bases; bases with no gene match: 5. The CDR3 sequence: CSVGGTTHNEQFF. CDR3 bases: TGCAGCGTTGGCGGGACTACCCACAATGAGCAGTTCTTC.

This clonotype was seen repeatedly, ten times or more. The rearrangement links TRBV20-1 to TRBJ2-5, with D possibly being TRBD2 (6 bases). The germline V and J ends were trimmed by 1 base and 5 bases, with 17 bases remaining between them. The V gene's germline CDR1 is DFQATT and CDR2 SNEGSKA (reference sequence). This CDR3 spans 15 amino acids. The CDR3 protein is CSARGNAGRGETQYF. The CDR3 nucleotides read TGCAGTGCTAGAGGGAATGCGGGGCGCGGGGAGACCCAGTACTTC.